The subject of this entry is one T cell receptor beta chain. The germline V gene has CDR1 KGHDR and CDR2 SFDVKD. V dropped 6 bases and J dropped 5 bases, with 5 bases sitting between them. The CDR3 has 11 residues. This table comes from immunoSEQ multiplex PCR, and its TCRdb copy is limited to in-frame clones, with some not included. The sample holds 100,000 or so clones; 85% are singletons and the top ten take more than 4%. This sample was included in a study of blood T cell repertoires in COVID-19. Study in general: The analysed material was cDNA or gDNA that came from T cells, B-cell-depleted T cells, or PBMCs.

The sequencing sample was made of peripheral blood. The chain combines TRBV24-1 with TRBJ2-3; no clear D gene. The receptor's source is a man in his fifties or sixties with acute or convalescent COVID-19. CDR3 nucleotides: TGTGCCACCAGTTATATAGATACGCAGTATTTT. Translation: CATSYIDTQYF.